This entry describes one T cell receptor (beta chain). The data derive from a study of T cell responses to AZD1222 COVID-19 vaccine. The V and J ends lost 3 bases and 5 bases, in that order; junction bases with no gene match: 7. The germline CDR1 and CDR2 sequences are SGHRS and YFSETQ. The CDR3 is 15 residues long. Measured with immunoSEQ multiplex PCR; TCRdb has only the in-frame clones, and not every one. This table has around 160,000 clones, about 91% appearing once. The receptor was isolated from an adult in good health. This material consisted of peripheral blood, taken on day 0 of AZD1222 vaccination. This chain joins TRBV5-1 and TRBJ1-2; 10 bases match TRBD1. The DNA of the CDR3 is TGCGCCAGCAGCTCATCAGGGACAGGGGCTTATGGCTACACCTTC. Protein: CASSSSGTGAYGYTF. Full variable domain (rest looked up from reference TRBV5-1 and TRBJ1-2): KAGVTQTPRYLIKTRGQQVTLSCSPISGHRSVSWYQQTPGQGLQFLFEYFSETQRNKGNFPGRFSGRQFSNSRSEMNVSTLELGDSALYLCASSSSGTGAYGYTFGSGTRLTVV.